This TCR beta chain comes out of a study of early T cells in non-severe SARS-CoV-2 infection. This CDR3 comprises 16 residues. The germline V gene has CDR1 SGHKS and CDR2 YYEKEE (reference sequence). Trimming removed 3 bases from V and 0 bases from J, with 14 bases in between. This clonotype appeared a few times. TCRdb used MiXCR to reprocess the 5' RACE reads, holding one entry per CDR3 protein. Of approximately 50,000 distinct CDR3 sequences listed, about 10% are singletons. The specimen sequenced was whole blood. The source is an adult who was a healthcare worker with PCR-confirmed SARS-CoV-2 infection or an uninfected control (not recorded which). The J gene is TRBJ2-3, the V gene TRBV5-5; the D is unclear. CDR3 bases: TGTGCCAGCAGCTCTAGGGCGAATAGGAGCACAGATACGCAGTATTTT. Protein product: CASSSRANRSTDTQYF.